This passage covers 23 T cell receptor beta chains from one sample sequenced in a study of T-cell memory formation after mild COVID-19. TCRdb called the 5' RACE reads again in MiXCR, with one record for every CDR3 protein. The sample yields about 50,000 distinct CDR3 sequences, around 12% seen once. The sample was PBMCs or a T cell subset sorted from them (not recorded which). The source is a man aged 18-30 years who had mild COVID-19 (a few samples of this study predate the infection). Cell type and time point are not known.

This clonotype was recorded at least ten times. This chain connects TRBV2 to TRBJ1-1; D perhaps matches TRBD1 (6 bases). Trimming pared 6 bases from V and 4 bases from J, leaving 9 bases between. The germline V gene has CDR1 SNHLY and CDR2 FYNNEI. This CDR3 has 12 amino acids. As DNA, the CDR3 is TGTGCCAGCAGGAGGGGGGGCACTGAAGCTTTCTTT. The encoded protein is CASRRGGTEAFF.

CDR3 amino acids: CASSQYEYGYTF. As DNA, the CDR3 is TGTGCCAGCAGCCAGTATGAGTATGGCTACACCTTC. This sequence joins TRBV11-2 and TRBJ1-2, with D unclear. The germline V gene encodes CDR1 SGHAT and CDR2 FQNNGV. This CDR3 spans 12 amino acids. The ends were cut back, 5 bases at V and 5 bases at J, with 9 bases in the middle.

This clonotype was observed a handful of times. The CDR3 DNA sequence: TGTGCCAGCAGCGTGTTTACGGGGAACACCGGGGAGCTGTTTTTT. Translating it yields CASSVFTGNTGELFF. V and J are TRBV9 and TRBJ2-2; D remains ambiguous. The V end lost 2 bases, the J end lost 1 base, and 9 bases lay between the germline ends. Germline CDR1 and CDR2: SGDLS and YYNGEE. CDR3 length equals 15 residues.

The genes are TRBV20-1 and TRBJ1-2; TRBD1 matches at 7 bases. Germline V gives CDR1 DFQATT, CDR2 SNEGSKA (reference sequence). The CDR3 runs to 14 residues. The junction had 8 bases not matched to a gene; V was cut back by 2 bases and J by 5 bases. CDR3 residues: CSARRRGRVYGYTF. CDR3 DNA sequence: TGCAGTGCTAGAAGGAGGGGGCGGGTTTATGGCTACACCTTC.

This clonotype was observed at least ten times. This rearrangement joins TRBV7-9 to TRBJ2-2; 13 bases fit TRBD2. Per germline, CDR1 SEHNR and CDR2 FQNEAQ (reference sequence). Germline trimming cut 5 bases from V and 9 bases from J; bases unmatched to any gene: 6. The CDR3 loop spans 15 amino acids. Written as DNA, the CDR3 is TGTGCCAGCAGCCCCCGACTAGCGGGGGGCCGGGAGCTGTTTTTT. Amino acid sequence: CASSPRLAGGRELFF.

This clonotype was counted only a few times. The chain has TRBV6-5 and TRBJ2-1; D gene ambiguous. Trimming took 5 bases from V and 2 from J, leaving 7 bases between them. Germline V gives CDR1 MNHEY, CDR2 SVGAGI. The CDR3 runs to 13 residues. CDR3 bases: TGTGCCAGCAGTCTCAGGCCCTACAATGAGCAGTTCTTC. This gives the protein CASSLRPYNEQFF.

The chain uses TRBV6-6 and TRBJ2-1; tentative D call: TRBD2 (5 bases). Trimming removed 3 bases at V and 6 bases at J, with 15 bases between. CDR3 length: 15 amino acids. Germline V gene data show CDR1 as MNHNY and CDR2 as SVGAGI (reference sequence). The CDR3 protein is CASSYRGRRINEQFF. CDR3 nucleotide sequence: TGTGCCAGCAGTTATAGAGGCAGGAGGATCAATGAGCAGTTCTTC.

The table lists this clonotype with many counts. The V gene is TRBV25-1, the J gene TRBJ2-3; D is possibly TRBD2 (6 bases). Germline CDR1 and CDR2: MGHDK and SYGVNS. Trimming shortened V by 3 bases and J by 1 base, and 11 bases separated the two germline ends. CDR3 size: 15 residues. This chain's CDR3 is CASSDGGIGTDTQYF. DNA for the CDR3: TGTGCCAGCAGTGACGGGGGTATAGGCACAGATACGCAGTATTTT. The variable domain in full, with the rest retrieved from reference TRBV25-1 and TRBJ2-3, is EADIYQTPRYLVIGTGKKITLECSQTMGHDKMYWYQQDPGMELHLIHYSYGVNSTEKGDLSSESTVSRIRTEHFPLTLESARPSHTSQYLCASSDGGIGTDTQYFGPGTRLTVL.

This chain uses TRBV7-9 with TRBJ1-1; weak D call: TRBD1 (6 bases). The V gene lost 4 bases and the J gene lost 5 bases, with 17 bases spanning the gap. Germline CDR1 SEHNR, CDR2 FQNEAQ (reference sequence). This CDR3 has 15 amino acids. This CDR3 reads CASSSIGGARTEAFF. CDR3 nucleotide sequence: TGTGCCAGCAGCTCAATTGGGGGGGCAAGGACTGAAGCTTTCTTT.

This clonotype was detected ten times or more. The genes are TRBV7-9 and TRBJ2-5; 8 bases fit TRBD1. The CDR3 is made up of 17 amino acids. Trimming at V came to 1 base and at J to 5 bases, leaving 12 bases not matched to a gene. Germline V gene data show CDR1 as SEHNR and CDR2 as FQNEAQ (reference sequence). The CDR3 region is CASSLEAGGVWRETQYF. In nucleotides, the CDR3 is TGTGCCAGCAGCTTAGAGGCAGGGGGCGTTTGGAGGGAGACCCAGTACTTC.

In its sample, this clonotype was seen a few times. The genes are TRBV15 and TRBJ1-2, with 11 bases matching TRBD1. Germline CDR1 reads LNHNV; CDR2 reads YYDKDF (reference sequence). This CDR3 has 16 amino acids. V lost 5 bases and J lost 4; bases outside the gene matches: 9. The CDR3 nucleotides read TGTGCCACCAGCGGACAGGGGGCCGGTTCCGTCTATGGCTACACCTTC. Translating it yields CATSGQGAGSVYGYTF. Supplemented by reference TRBV15 and TRBJ1-2, the full variable domain reads DAMVIQNPRYQVTQFGKPVTLSCSQTLNHNVMYWYQQKSSQAPKLLFHYYDKDFNNEADTPDNFQSRRPNTSFCFLDIRSPGLGDTAMYLCATSGQGAGSVYGYTFGSGTRLTVV.

This clonotype was recorded at least ten times. V usage is TRBV4-1 and J usage is TRBJ2-3; D remains unclear. The V gene lost 0 bases and the J gene lost 0 bases, with 10 bases spanning the gap. This CDR3 comprises 16 residues. Germline V lookup: CDR1 MGHRA, CDR2 YSYEKL. The CDR3 loop reads CASSQEMGPSTDTQYF. The CDR3 DNA follows: TGCGCCAGCAGCCAAGAGATGGGCCCTAGCACAGATACGCAGTATTTT.

This clonotype was seen a handful of times. V and J are TRBV9 and TRBJ2-5; the match to TRBD1 covers 12 bases. Unmatched junction bases numbered 8, after V lost 4 bases and J lost 4 bases. Germline V gives CDR1 SGDLS, CDR2 YYNGEE. This CDR3 comprises 16 residues. Written as DNA, the CDR3 is TGTGCCAGCAGCATCCGGGACAGGGGGCCCCCAGAGACCCAGTACTTC. Its translation is CASSIRDRGPPETQYF. The whole variable domain, filled in from reference TRBV9 and TRBJ2-5, reads DSGVTQTPKHLITATGQRVTLRCSPRSGDLSVYWYQQSLDQGLQFLIQYYNGEERAKGNILERFSAQQFPDLHSELNLSSLELGDSALYFCASSIRDRGPPETQYFGPGTRLLVL.

In its sample, this clonotype was seen many times. The chain employs TRBV15 and TRBJ2-3, with 13 nucleotides matching TRBD2. From germline, CDR1 is LNHNV and CDR2 YYDKDF (reference sequence). The J segment lost 2 bases and the V segment lost 1 base, leaving 3 bases of the junction unmatched. The CDR3 covers 17 residues. In nucleotides, the CDR3 is TGTGCCACCAGCAGAGCGGGGACTAGCGGGGCCACAGATACGCAGTATTTT. The encoded protein is CATSRAGTSGATDTQYF.

The chain employs TRBV18 and TRBJ2-7, with 7 bases lining up with TRBD1. Germline assignment: CDR1 KGHSH and CDR2 LQKENI. V was pared by 4 bases and J by 0 bases, with 6 bases of the junction left unmatched. This CDR3 comprises 15 residues. The CDR3 region has the DNA TGTGCCAGCTCACGAGGACAGGTGGGCTCCTACGAGCAGTACGTC. Its translation: CASSRGQVGSYEQYV.

The rearrangement links TRBV18 to TRBJ1-3; 10 bases are a match to TRBD1. The CDR3 is made up of 15 amino acids. The J segment lost 6 bases and the V segment lost 3 bases, leaving 5 bases of the junction unmatched. The germline gives CDR1 KGHSH, CDR2 LQKENI. The CDR3: CASSPERQGANTIYF. The CDR3 coding sequence is TGTGCCAGCTCACCGGAACGACAGGGGGCAAACACCATATATTTT.

V usage is TRBV14 and J usage is TRBJ2-7, with D possibly being TRBD1 (5 bases). Between the trimmed V and J ends, which lost 4 bases and 4 bases, there was a span of 14 bases. Looked up from germline, CDR1 is SGHDN and CDR2 is FVKESK. This CDR3 contains 14 residues. In DNA, the CDR3 is TGTGCCAGCAGCCGAACCCCAGGGATTTACGAGCAGTACTTC. This sequence encodes CASSRTPGIYEQYF.

This clonotype was counted between two and nine times. The J gene is TRBJ2-1, the V gene TRBV5-1; tentative D call: TRBD1 (6 bases). The CDR3 spans 16 residues. Germline V lookup: CDR1 SGHRS, CDR2 YFSETQ. V was pared by 0 bases and J by 2 bases, with 12 bases between. The CDR3 nucleotides are TGCGCCAGCAGCTTGGTTCAGGGGTCGACCTACAATGAGCAGTTCTTC. It yields the protein CASSLVQGSTYNEQFF.

This clonotype has just a few counts. Compared with germline, one end of the junction differs, possibly owing to a read error. The chain carries TRBV28 and TRBJ1-2, with D hard to call. This CDR3 is 13 amino acids long. Per the germline V gene, CDR1 is MDHEN and CDR2 is SYDVKM. The CDR3 DNA sequence: TGTGCCAGCAGGGCCCCAAGTAACCATGGCTACACCTTC. Translating gives CASRAPSNHGYTF.

This clonotype appeared a few times. The V gene is TRBV5-6, the J gene TRBJ2-1; D ambiguous. The CDR3 has 14 amino acids. Germline V gene lookup returns CDR1 SGHDT and CDR2 YYEEEE. V was shortened by 2 bases and J by 6 bases, with 12 bases between the two germline ends. The CDR3 here is CASSFLDGTNEQFF. The CDR3 region has the DNA TGTGCCAGCAGCTTTCTGGACGGTACCAATGAGCAGTTCTTC.

This clonotype came up a few times. The chain links TRBV28 to TRBJ2-5, with D perhaps TRBD2 (5 bases). Trimming took 6 bases from V and 5 from J, leaving 16 bases between them. This CDR3 has 14 amino acids. CDR1 and CDR2 (germline): MDHEN, SYDVKM. The DNA for the CDR3 is TGTGCCAGCAGCCCCACATCCCCGGGGGAGACCCAGTACTTC. It is translated as CASSPTSPGETQYF.

The chain links TRBV5-1 to TRBJ2-1, with D perhaps TRBD1 (5 bases). Germline V lookup: CDR1 SGHRS, CDR2 YFSETQ. Trimming removed 2 bases from V and 3 bases from J, with 9 bases in between. The CDR3 length is 14 residues. CDR3: CASSLQVNYNEQFF. As DNA, the CDR3 is TGCGCCAGCAGCTTACAGGTGAACTACAATGAGCAGTTCTTC.

This clonotype was seen repeatedly, ten times or more. The gene calls are TRBV24-1 and TRBJ2-1, with a possible D match to TRBD2 (5 bases). The CDR3 extends over 16 amino acids. Germline V gene lookup returns CDR1 KGHDR and CDR2 SFDVKD. The V end was cut by 1 base, the J end by 0 bases, with 9 bases between. DNA of the CDR3: TGTGCCACCAGTGATTTCCCGGGGAGCTCCTACAATGAGCAGTTCTTC. Residues: CATSDFPGSSYNEQFF.